The next 10 T cell receptor beta chains were all read from a single sample in a study of T cell responses to AZD1222 COVID-19 vaccine. The method was immunoSEQ multiplex PCR; TCRdb's version includes in-frame clones alone and lacks a portion of them. This sample yields more than 85,000 clones, of which 94% are seen a single time; about 3% belongs to the top ten. The sequencing used peripheral blood, collected 28 days after the second AZD1222 dose. The source is an adult who received the AZD1222 COVID-19 vaccine.

The V gene is TRBV10-2, the J gene TRBJ1-3; perhaps TRBD1 as D (6 bases). V lost 9 bases and J lost 0, with 9 bases in between. This CDR3 contains 13 residues. Per germline, CDR1 WSHSY and CDR2 SAAADI. CDR3 sequence (DNA): TGCGCCAGTCAGGGGAACTCTGGAAACACCATATATTTT. Its protein product is CASQGNSGNTIYF.

The chain joins TRBV15 to TRBJ1-5; 10 positions match TRBD1. Germline CDR1 LNHNV, CDR2 YYDKDF (reference sequence). V lost 1 base and J lost 9; bases outside the gene matches: 6. This CDR3 contains 15 residues. In nucleotides, the CDR3 is TGTGCCACCAGCAGAGGTAGGACAGGGGGATTGCCCCAGCATTTT. Its translation is CATSRGRTGGLPQHF.

This sequence joins TRBV27 and TRBJ1-2, with a possible D match to TRBD1 (5 bases). The CDR3 length is 14 residues. V lost 5 bases, J lost 7 bases, and 17 bases lay in between. CDR1 is MNHEY, CDR2 SMNVEV, per germline (reference sequence). CDR3 loop: CASSPYRPVSGYTF. DNA for the CDR3: TGTGCCAGCAGTCCCTACAGGCCTGTCTCTGGCTACACCTTC.

The chain combines TRBV5-5 with TRBJ2-2, with 16 nucleotides matching TRBD2. This CDR3 comprises 19 residues. Unmatched junction bases numbered 9, after V lost 2 bases and J lost 5 bases. Germline V CDR1 and CDR2: SGHKS, YYEKEE (reference sequence). The CDR3 sequence is CASSLIPGLAGGRTGELFF. CDR3 bases: TGTGCCAGCAGCTTAATCCCGGGACTAGCGGGGGGGCGGACCGGGGAGCTGTTTTTT.

The chain uses TRBV6-5 and TRBJ1-6; 7 bases line up with TRBD1. Germline assignment: CDR1 MNHEY and CDR2 SVGAGI. The trim removed 10 bases at V and 7 bases at J, leaving 4 bases unmatched. There are 12 residues in the CDR3. The CDR3 loop is CATHRGNSPLHF. The CDR3 DNA sequence: TGTGCCACCCACAGGGGCAATTCACCCCTCCACTTT.

In its sample, this clone was seen once. J is TRBJ2-7 and V is TRBV29-1; D not certain. In germline, CDR1 is SQVTM, CDR2 ANQGSEA. Trimming took off 4 bases at V and 3 bases at J, with 16 bases between the two ends. The CDR3 runs 14 residues. The CDR3 coding sequence is TGCAGCGTTGTACACCCTGGTGGGCACTACGAGCAGTACTTC. Its translation: CSVVHPGGHYEQYF.

The V call is TRBV18, the J call TRBJ2-6, with a weak D call TRBD2 (5 bases). Germline-derived CDR1 and CDR2 are KGHSH and LQKENI. The CDR3 is 18 amino acids. V shed 6 bases and J shed 0 bases, with 18 bases lying between them. DNA for the CDR3: TGTGCCAGCTCGTTGAGGGAGTTTTCCGCCTCTGGGGCCAACGTCCTGACTTTC. Its translation is CASSLREFSASGANVLTF.

The V gene is TRBV10-1, the J gene TRBJ2-1, with D perhaps matching TRBD2 (5 bases). There are 13 residues in the CDR3. V lost 8 bases and J 9 bases, leaving 17 bases between the germline ends. The germline V gene encodes CDR1 WNHNN and CDR2 SYGVQD (reference sequence). The CDR3 DNA reads TGCGCCAGCGGGAGTGACGGGTTGGTTGAGCAGTTCTTC. Translation: CASGSDGLVEQFF.

The chain links TRBV6-5 to TRBJ1-4; TRBD1 agrees at 8 bases. Losses at the gene ends were 7 bases for V and 5 bases for J; bases not matched to a gene: 9. The CDR3 has 15 amino acids. Germline V gives CDR1 MNHEY, CDR2 SVGAGI. CDR3 DNA sequence: TGTGCCAGCACGGGAACAGGGGGGGGAAATGAAAAACTGTTTTTT. Translated: CASTGTGGGNEKLFF.

This chain connects TRBV3-1 (or the pseudogene TRBV3-2) to TRBJ1-5; unclear D gene. V lost 0 bases and J 1 base, leaving 7 bases between the germline ends. This CDR3 comprises 15 residues. CDR1 is LGHDT, CDR2 YNNKEL, per germline (reference sequence). In DNA, the CDR3 is TGTGCCAGCAGCCAAGACCCGGGAAGCAATCAGCCCCAGCATTTT. Translated: CASSQDPGSNQPQHF.